These 4 T cell receptor beta chains were all obtained from the same sample, sequenced in a study of technical replicates of blood from a handful of donors. The assay was immunoSEQ multiplex PCR, and TCRdb's table has in-frame clones only and misses some. The sample includes some 80,000 clones, 95% of them seen just once. The sequenced material came from T cells isolated from PBMCs. Receptors were obtained from a human donor in good health.

V and J are TRBV5-1 and TRBJ2-3; unclear D gene. Germline V gene sequence: CDR1 SGHRS, CDR2 YFSETQ. The CDR3 totals 15 residues. Trimming took off 0 bases at V and 4 bases at J, with 12 bases between the two ends. In nucleotides, the CDR3 is TGCGCCAGCAGCTTGGGCAGAACCATCGCAGATACGCAGTATTTT. Residues: CASSLGRTIADTQYF.

J is TRBJ1-3 and V is TRBV10-3; 7 bases match TRBD1. Germline V CDR1 and CDR2: ENHRY, SYGVKD. The CDR3 has 14 amino acids. The J segment lost 0 bases and the V segment lost 11 bases, leaving 7 bases of the junction unmatched. The CDR3 DNA reads TGTGCCTCGCGACAGGGCAACTCTGGAAACACCATATATTTT. It yields the protein CASRQGNSGNTIYF.

This chain connects TRBV5-1 to TRBJ1-1; D is unclear. Trimming took 0 bases from V and 2 from J, leaving 11 bases between them. The CDR3 extends over 15 amino acids. Per the germline V gene, CDR1 is SGHRS and CDR2 is YFSETQ. CDR3 sequence (DNA): TGCGCCAGCAGCTTGGCCGGCGGAAGCAACACTGAAGCTTTCTTT. It encodes CASSLAGGSNTEAFF.

The chain combines TRBV29-1 with TRBJ1-2; no reliable D call. Germline V gene sequence: CDR1 SQVTM, CDR2 ANQGSEA. The CDR3 contains 9 residues. Trimming removed 5 bases from V and 7 bases from J, with 5 bases in between. The CDR3 nucleotides read TGCAGCGTTAGGAGTGGCTACACCTTC. Translation: CSVRSGYTF.